Sequencing of this T cell receptor beta chain was carried out in a study of shared clonotypes between healthy human individuals. CDR3 length equals 15 residues. Trimming took 6 bases from V and 6 from J; bases not matched to a gene: 12. Germline V gene lookup returns CDR1 SSHAT and CDR2 FNYEAQ (reference sequence). Sequencing used immunoSEQ multiplex PCR; TCRdb keeps in-frame clones, though not all of them. The repertoire holds some 500,000 clones, with 95% to 97% as singletons. This clonotype was obtained from a woman younger than 45 in good health. This chain connects TRBV7-7 to TRBJ2-3, with 7 bases matching TRBD1. The sequenced sample consisted of naive CD4+ T cells sorted from blood. Specified subset: CD45RA+ positively selected. CDR3 loop: CASSSGTAVHDTQYF. The CDR3 region has the DNA TGTGCCAGCAGTTCTGGGACAGCCGTCCATGATACGCAGTATTTT.